This record looks at one T cell receptor beta chain sequence and its context. Trimming took off 3 bases at V and 8 bases at J, with 16 bases between the two ends. Germline CDR1 reads MNHNS; CDR2 reads SASEGT. The CDR3 is 14 residues long. The data were produced by immunoSEQ multiplex PCR, yet TCRdb's version contains in-frame clones alone and is incomplete. The sample has fewer than 95,000 clones; about nine tenths are singletons. This sample was taken from a study of blood T cell repertoires in COVID-19. The chain employs TRBV6-1 and TRBJ1-2; a weak D match, TRBD1 (5 bases). This TCR came from a male donor with acute or convalescent COVID-19. The sequenced material came from peripheral blood. DNA for the CDR3: TGTGCCAGCAGTGAGGGCGGGGCCTCCCCAGGCTACACCTTC. This codes for CASSEGGASPGYTF.